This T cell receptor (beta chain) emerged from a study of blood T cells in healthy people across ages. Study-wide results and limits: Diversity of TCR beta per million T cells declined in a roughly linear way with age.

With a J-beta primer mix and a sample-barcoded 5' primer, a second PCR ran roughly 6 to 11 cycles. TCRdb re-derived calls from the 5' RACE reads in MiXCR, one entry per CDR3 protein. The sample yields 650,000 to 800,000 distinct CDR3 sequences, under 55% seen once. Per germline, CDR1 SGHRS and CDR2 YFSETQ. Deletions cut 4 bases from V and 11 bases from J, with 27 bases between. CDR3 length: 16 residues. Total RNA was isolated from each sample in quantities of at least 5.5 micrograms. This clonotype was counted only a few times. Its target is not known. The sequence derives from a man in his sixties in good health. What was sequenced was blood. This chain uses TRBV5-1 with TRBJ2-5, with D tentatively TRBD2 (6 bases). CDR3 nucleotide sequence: TGCGCCAGCAGCCTGGACGAACTAGCAGCCTACGTAGAGCAGTACTTC. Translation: CASSLDELAAYVEQYF.